Following are 22 T cell receptor beta chains from one sample sequenced in a study of T-cell memory formation after mild COVID-19. TCRdb re-called the 5' RACE reads through MiXCR, storing one row per CDR3 protein. The sample lists about 38,000 distinct CDR3 sequences, roughly 11% occurring once. The source material was PBMCs or a T cell subset sorted from them (not recorded which). All receptors come from a man younger than 35 who had mild COVID-19 (a few samples of this study predate the infection). Cell type and time point are not known.

This clonotype was counted many times. The rearrangement joins TRBV7-2 to TRBJ1-1; D gene ambiguous. The CDR3 is 15 residues long. Germline V CDR1 and CDR2: SGHTA, FQGNSA. Trimming pared 1 base from V and 0 bases from J, leaving 9 bases between. In nucleotides, the CDR3 is TGTGCCAGCAGCTTAGACCCGGTAATGAACACTGAAGCTTTCTTT. This sequence encodes CASSLDPVMNTEAFF. Using reference TRBV7-2 and TRBJ1-1 for the parts outside the CDR3, the full variable domain is GAGVSQSPSNKVTEKGKDVELRCDPISGHTALYWYRQSLGQGLEFLIYFQGNSAPDKSGLPSDRFSAERTGGSVSTLTIQRTQQEDSAVYLCASSLDPVMNTEAFFGQGTRLTVV.

As DNA, the CDR3 is TGTGCCAGCAGCCAAGTACAGGTGTCCTACAATGAGCAGTTCTTC. Protein product: CASSQVQVSYNEQFF. This chain links TRBV3-1 with TRBJ2-1, with D tentatively TRBD1 (5 bases). This CDR3 is built from 15 residues. Germline lookup yields CDR1 LGHDT and CDR2 YNNKEL (reference sequence). V shed 1 base and J shed 1 base, with 8 bases lying between them.

The chain has TRBV7-2 and TRBJ1-5; tentatively, D is TRBD1 (6 bases). The CDR3 consists of 16 residues. Trimming stripped 1 base from V and 1 base from J, with 11 bases between. Germline V gene data show CDR1 as SGHTA and CDR2 as FQGNSA. CDR3 sequence: CASSLGGPGSNQPQHF. As DNA, the CDR3 is TGTGCCAGCAGCTTAGGGGGGCCCGGGAGCAATCAGCCCCAGCATTTT.

Only a few counts were recorded for this clonotype. The V gene is TRBV5-1, the J gene TRBJ1-2, with no clear D. V lost 4 bases, J lost 4 bases, and 23 bases lay in between. In germline, CDR1 is SGHRS, CDR2 YFSETQ. The CDR3 contains 17 residues. DNA for the CDR3: TGCGCCAGCAGCGCCGACCCGACCTCCGGGTTAAGCTATGGCTACACCTTC. Its translation is CASSADPTSGLSYGYTF.

This clonotype was observed at least ten times. V is TRBV12-3 or TRBV12-4 and J is TRBJ2-2, with D hard to call. The V end was cut by 8 bases, the J end by 0 bases, with 7 bases between. This CDR3 has 13 amino acids. The CDR3 DNA sequence: TGTGCCAGCGGGCAAGCGAACACCGGGGAGCTGTTTTTT. It codes for CASGQANTGELFF.

This clonotype was seen repeatedly, ten times or more. This chain joins TRBV4-2 and TRBJ2-2; TRBD2 matches 7 bases. The CDR3 length is 16 residues. The V and J ends lost 1 base and 1 base, in that order; junction bases with no gene match: 3. Germline V lookup: CDR1 LGHNA, CDR2 YNFKEQ. CDR3 DNA sequence: TGTGCCAGCAGCCAAGTAGTAGCGGGGAACACCGGGGAGCTGTTTTTT. As protein: CASSQVVAGNTGELFF.

This clonotype was seen at least ten times. V gene TRBV6-5 combines with J gene TRBJ2-7, with D possibly being TRBD1 or TRBD2 (6 bases each). This CDR3 contains 14 residues. CDR1 is MNHEY and CDR2 is SVGAGI in the germline V gene. V lost 6 bases and J lost 1, with 13 bases in between. The CDR3 DNA sequence: TGTGCCAGCAGATCCGGGGGCGTTTCCTACGAGCAGTACTTC. Residues: CASRSGGVSYEQYF.

This clonotype was counted between two and nine times. The gene calls are TRBV2 and TRBJ1-5; the D gene is possibly TRBD1 (6 bases). V lost 8 bases, J lost 6 bases, and 14 bases lay in between. This CDR3 contains 13 residues. Looked up from germline, CDR1 is SNHLY and CDR2 is FYNNEI. Here the CDR3 reads CASLNREGQPQHF. The CDR3 nucleotides are TGTGCCAGCCTCAACAGGGAGGGTCAGCCCCAGCATTTT.

This clonotype occurred many times. This chain connects TRBV7-7 to TRBJ2-1; 9 bases match TRBD2. Germline assignment: CDR1 SSHAT and CDR2 FNYEAQ (reference sequence). After removal of 6 bases from V and 6 bases from J, the junction contained 18 bases not matched to a gene. This CDR3 has 18 amino acids. CDR3 nucleotide sequence: TGTGCCAGCAGTCCTTATGGGACTAGCTCGTACTTCTTCAATGAGCAGTTCTTC. Amino acid sequence: CASSPYGTSSYFFNEQFF. Variable domain in full (rest from reference TRBV7-7 and TRBJ2-1): GAGVSQSPRYKVTKRGQDVTLRCDPISSHATLYWYQQALGQGPEFLTYFNYEAQPDKSGLPSDRFSAERPEGSISTLTIQRTEQRDSAMYRCASSPYGTSSYFFNEQFFGPGTRLTVL.

This clonotype has at least ten counts. V gene TRBV12-3 or TRBV12-4 combines with J gene TRBJ1-6; D is undetermined. The V end lost 3 bases, the J end lost 7 bases, and 10 bases lay between the germline ends. This CDR3 is 14 amino acids long. The CDR3 loop reads CASSFSRINSPLHF. CDR3 nucleotide sequence: TGTGCCAGCAGTTTCTCCAGGATAAATTCACCCCTCCACTTT.

This clonotype was seen ten or more times. The V gene is TRBV11-2, the J gene TRBJ1-1, with no clear D. The germline gives CDR1 SGHAT, CDR2 FQNNGV. V shed 0 bases and J shed 0 bases, with 2 bases lying between them. The CDR3 consists of 13 residues. CDR3 amino acids: CASSLEMNTEAFF. CDR3 DNA sequence: TGTGCCAGCAGCTTAGAAATGAACACTGAAGCTTTCTTT.

This clonotype appeared many times. The chain uses TRBV12-3 or TRBV12-4 and TRBJ1-6; D not certain. V lost 3 bases to trimming and J lost 10 bases, with 13 bases between them. The CDR3 sequence is 14 residues long. The DNA for the CDR3 is TGTGCCAGCAGTTTGGGCGGGTATCAGTCACCCCTCCACTTT. Translation: CASSLGGYQSPLHF.

The J gene is TRBJ2-3, the V gene TRBV20-1, with 9 bases lining up with TRBD1. J lost 11 bases, V lost 6 bases, and 12 bases had no gene match. The germline V gene encodes CDR1 DFQATT and CDR2 SNEGSKA (reference sequence). The CDR3 sequence is 13 residues long. CDR3 sequence reads: CSAPQQADRGQYF. Here the CDR3 DNA reads TGCAGTGCACCCCAACAGGCGGACAGGGGGCAGTATTTT.

At least ten counts were recorded for this clonotype. The V call is TRBV7-9, the J call TRBJ2-1, with TRBD1 identical over 11 bases. Trimming took 5 bases from V and 3 from J; bases not matched to a gene: 9. CDR3 length: 17 residues. CDR1 and CDR2 (germline): SEHNR, FQNEAQ (reference sequence). In DNA form, the CDR3 reads TGTGCCAGCAGCCCTCCCGGACAGGGGGCGATCTACAATGAGCAGTTCTTC. Its translation: CASSPPGQGAIYNEQFF.

In this sample, this clonotype turned up many times. J is TRBJ1-3 and V is TRBV18, with TRBD1 identical over 11 bases. The CDR3 has 16 residues. Germline values: CDR1 KGHSH, CDR2 LQKENI. The V and J ends lost 0 bases and 2 bases, in that order; junction bases with no gene match: 0. In nucleotides, the CDR3 is TGTGCCAGCTCACCACCGGGACAGGGGGCTGGAAACACCATATATTTT. The encoded protein is CASSPPGQGAGNTIYF.

The sample holds many counts of this clonotype. The gene calls are TRBV7-2 and TRBJ1-1; D is possibly TRBD1 (6 bases). Deletions cut 5 bases from V and 1 base from J, with 14 bases between. The CDR3 has 15 amino acids. Germline-derived CDR1 and CDR2 are SGHTA and FQGNSA. CDR3 loop: CASSPKTGQNTEAFF. The DNA of the CDR3 is TGTGCCAGCAGCCCTAAGACAGGCCAGAACACTGAAGCTTTCTTT.

This clonotype was counted ten times or more. The chain combines TRBV15 with TRBJ2-1; D may be TRBD1 (5 bases). Germline CDR1 LNHNV, CDR2 YYDKDF (reference sequence). The CDR3 is 16 residues long. The V and J ends lost 4 bases and 7 bases respectively, with 20 bases between them. Here the CDR3 DNA reads TGTGCCACCAGCACAGGGTGGGGATTAACTGGGAATGAGCAGTTCTTC. Translating gives CATSTGWGLTGNEQFF.

The sample holds many counts of this clonotype. This chain joins TRBV20-1 and TRBJ1-1; 7 bases line up with TRBD1. There are 11 residues in the CDR3. CDR1 is DFQATT and CDR2 is SNEGSKA in the germline V gene (reference sequence). V shed 2 bases and J 10 bases; nucleotides not matched to a gene: 4. The CDR3 here is CSARWPGGAFF. In nucleotides, the CDR3 is TGCAGTGCTAGATGGCCAGGGGGAGCTTTCTTT.

This clonotype was recorded many times. The chain couples TRBV4-2 to TRBJ2-3; D possibly corresponds to TRBD2 (5 bases). V lost 1 base, J lost 4 bases, and 9 bases lay in between. This CDR3 spans 14 amino acids. Germline CDR1 and CDR2: LGHNA and YNFKEQ. The DNA of the CDR3 is TGTGCCAGCAGCCAAGTCAGGAGGTCAGATACGCAGTATTTT. It codes for CASSQVRRSDTQYF.

This clonotype was counted at least ten times. This chain connects TRBV6-4 to TRBJ2-3, with 10 bases lining up with TRBD1. The CDR3 runs 15 residues. Looked up from germline, CDR1 is MRHNA and CDR2 is SNTAGT. V gave up 3 bases and J gave up 2 bases; unmatched junction bases: 2. CDR3 DNA: TGTGCCAGCAGTGAAGGGACAGGGGACACAGATACGCAGTATTTT. Its translation is CASSEGTGDTDTQYF.

At least ten counts were recorded for this clonotype. The chain couples TRBV5-5 to TRBJ1-6; no clear D gene. The CDR3 spans 15 residues. Between the trimmed V and J ends, which lost 2 bases and 10 bases, there was a span of 16 bases. Germline V gene data show CDR1 as SGHKS and CDR2 as YYEKEE (reference sequence). The CDR3 sequence is CASSFSSGVMSPLHF. CDR3 DNA: TGTGCCAGCAGCTTCAGTTCCGGGGTTATGTCACCCCTCCACTTT.

This clonotype was detected ten times or more. The chain couples TRBV7-2 to TRBJ1-5; 8 bases agree with TRBD1. Germline V gene data show CDR1 as SGHTA and CDR2 as FQGNSA. V gave up 5 bases and J gave up 6 bases; unmatched junction bases: 6. CDR3 length: 14 residues. CDR3 bases: TGTGCCAGCAGCCCCCGACAGGGGCGTCAGCCCCAGCATTTT. This encodes CASSPRQGRQPQHF.